The entry that follows covers one TCR beta chain sequence. This clone was seen just once. There is no known antigen for this receptor. Per-base qualities were not stored, and no clone one base away is much larger. Genomic DNA was isolated from the sorted cells so that the TCRbeta CDR3 region could be sequenced. The immunoSEQ Assay was used to sequence the TCRbeta CDR3 regions. This immuneACCESS table, as held by TCRdb, lists in-frame sequences with V and J called but not all clones. Of the missing ones, under half trace to an unresolved V gene in checked studies; the others have no known cause. In all, the sample holds tens of thousands of clones, and 80% to 95% of those were seen once. The ten top clones hold around 0.5% of the sample. These data are taken from a study of OX40 agonist ivuxolimab in advanced cancers. In the study overall: Ivuxolimab was a fully human IgG2 agonistic monoclonal antibody targeting the costimulatory receptor OX40 (CD134). Intravenous ivuxolimab was administered to patients every 2 weeks at six dose levels: 0.01, 0.1, 0.3, 1.5, 3 and 10 mg/kg. Of the approximately 53 patients in dose escalation, 19 had hepatocellular carcinoma, about 15 had melanoma, 9 had renal cell carcinoma and 9 had head and neck cancer. A male proportion of around 81% and a mean age of approximately 55 years, ranging from roughly 23 to 90, were recorded for the dose-escalation cohort. Patients were allowed to have had prior anti-PD-1, anti-PD-L1 or anti-CTLA-4 therapy, and 30% to 40% of the dose-escalation patients had previously received checkpoint inhibitors. Partial responses occurred in three dose-escalation patients, of whom one had hepatocellular carcinoma and two had cutaneous melanoma. The point of sequencing TCRbeta in the periphery was to test whether ivuxolimab changed TCR sequence diversity and drove clonal T-cell expansion. The paper describes the monotherapy dose-escalation part (N of about 55 patients) of the phase I trial of ivuxolimab. Points the paper makes about the study in general: Partial responders in the 0.1-3.0 mg/kg groups had among the lowest normalized peripheral clonal expansion, especially among CD8+ T cells. After ivuxolimab, CD8+ T cells had more expanded clones than CD4+ T cells on average. Low levels of normalized T-cell clonal expansion were also seen in some patients who did not respond. Which antigens the clonally expanded peripheral T cells were specific for was not determined. Clonal expansion of both CD4+ and CD8+ blood T cells was observed from baseline to week 6 at doses 0.1 to 3.0 mg/kg.

Patients with autoimmune disease history or receiving systemic immunosuppression were excluded from the trial. Peripheral blood for TCR sequencing was collected from all dose cohorts at baseline, on cycle 4 day 1, and on cycle 7 day 1. The samples were taken from a phase I, first-in-human, multicenter, open-label dose-escalation trial of ivuxolimab. The trial enrolled adults with locally advanced or metastatic head and neck squamous cell, hepatocellular, melanoma or renal cell carcinoma. Before TCR sequencing, CD4+ T cells and CD8+ T cells from peripheral blood were sorted into separate populations. CDR3 length: 14 amino acids, cysteine to phenylalanine. Only the CDR3 DNA is retained, 42 bases long and in frame from the first base. CDR1 and CDR2 were assigned from the germline V gene as SGHRS and YFSETQ. V lost 3 bases and J lost 4 bases; the stretch between them is 12 bases long.

Sample: CD4+ or CD8+ T cells sorted from blood, taken in a trial of the OX40 agonist ivuxolimab. The rearranged segments are TRBV5-1 and TRBJ2-3; no D gene is confidently identified. The clonotype was recovered from an adult with an advanced solid tumor such as melanoma, head and neck, liver or kidney cancer. This receptor carries the CDR3 CASSWSPWADTQYF. DNA sequence: TGCGCCAGCAGCTGGTCCCCGTGGGCAGATACGCAGTATTTT.